This TCR beta chain was identified during a study of neurological immune-mediated disorders. General observations from the study: It was HTLV-1-associated myelopathy that showed the most TCR clonal expansion, while multiple sclerosis showed the least, falling below healthy controls.

Synthesis of cDNA was accomplished via 5'RACE employing 10-nucleotide random UMIs. Over 170 million TCR-beta sequences from 15-18 subjects came out of each sequencing run. TCRdb used MiXCR to reprocess the 5' RACE reads, holding one entry per CDR3 protein. The table lists roughly 57,000 distinct CDR3 sequences, 24% of them singletons. This clonotype came up many times. Its antigen is unknown. The germline gives CDR1 MNHNS, CDR2 SASEGT. With 0 bases removed from V and 6 bases from J, the gap between germline ends came to 5 bases. This CDR3 is 12 amino acids long. The sample's time point: technical triplicate 2.

This TCR was recovered from a man aged 55 to 70 with HTLV-1-associated myelopathy (HAM/TSP). The sequenced material came from PBMCs. The rearrangement uses TRBV6-1 and TRBJ2-5, with D hard to call. The CDR3 reads CASSEAQQTQYF. DNA for the CDR3: TGTGCCAGCAGTGAAGCGCAACAGACCCAGTACTTC.